The source of this T cell receptor (beta chain) is a study of blood T cells in healthy people across ages. PCR was performed a second time for roughly 7 to 11 cycles using a sample-barcoded 5' primer and a J-beta primer mix. Carrying 12 random nucleotides, a template-switch adaptor labeled each individual cDNA molecule. All samples gave at least 3 million CDR3-containing paired-end reads. TCRdb processed the 5' RACE reads anew with MiXCR; each CDR3 protein has one entry. The table lists more than 650,000 distinct CDR3 sequences, about 24% of them singletons. Findings and limits, study-wide: Diversity was estimated from one million T cells, and these estimates were considered underestimates.

With 1 base removed from V and 8 bases from J, the gap between germline ends came to 17 bases. CDR1 and CDR2 (germline): SGHTA, FQGNSA. The CDR3 is 15 residues long. Isolated per sample were at least 6 million PBMCs. Details on this clonotype: Its antigen remains unknown.

Sequenced input: blood. The chain couples TRBV7-2 to TRBJ1-2, with a weak D call TRBD1 (6 bases). This receptor was obtained from a man between 65 and 80 years old in good health. CDR3 nucleotides: TGTGCCAGCAGCTTAGACCTCTCTCAGGGGCGAGGCTACACCTTC. Its translation is CASSLDLSQGRGYTF.